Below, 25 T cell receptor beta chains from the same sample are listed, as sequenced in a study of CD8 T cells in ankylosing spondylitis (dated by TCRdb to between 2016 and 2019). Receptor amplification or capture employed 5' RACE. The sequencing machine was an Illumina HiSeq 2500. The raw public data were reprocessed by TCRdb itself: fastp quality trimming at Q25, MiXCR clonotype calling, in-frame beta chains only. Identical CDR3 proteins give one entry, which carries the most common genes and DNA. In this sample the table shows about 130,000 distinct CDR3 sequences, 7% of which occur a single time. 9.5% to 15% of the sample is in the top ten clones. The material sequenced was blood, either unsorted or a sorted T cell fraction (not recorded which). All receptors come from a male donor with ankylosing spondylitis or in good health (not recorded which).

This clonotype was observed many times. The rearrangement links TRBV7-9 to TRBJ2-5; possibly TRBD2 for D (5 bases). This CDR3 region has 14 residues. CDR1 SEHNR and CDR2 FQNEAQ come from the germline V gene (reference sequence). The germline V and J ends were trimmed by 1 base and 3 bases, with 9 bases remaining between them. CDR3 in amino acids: CASSLGHSEETQYF. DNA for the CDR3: TGTGCCAGCAGCTTAGGGCATAGCGAAGAGACCCAGTACTTC. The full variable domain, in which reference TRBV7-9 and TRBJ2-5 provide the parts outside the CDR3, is DTGVSQNPRHKITKRGQNVTFRCDPISEHNRLYWYRQTLGQGPEFLTYFQNEAQLEKSRLLSDRFSAERPKGSFSTLEIQRTEQGDSAMYLCASSLGHSEETQYFGPGTRLLVL.

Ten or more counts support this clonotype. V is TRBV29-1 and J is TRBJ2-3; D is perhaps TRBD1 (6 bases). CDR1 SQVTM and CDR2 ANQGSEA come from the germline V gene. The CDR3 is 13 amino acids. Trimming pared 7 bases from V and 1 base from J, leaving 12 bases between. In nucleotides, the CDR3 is TGCAGCGCACAGGGTGGGGGCACAGATACGCAGTATTTT. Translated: CSAQGGGTDTQYF.

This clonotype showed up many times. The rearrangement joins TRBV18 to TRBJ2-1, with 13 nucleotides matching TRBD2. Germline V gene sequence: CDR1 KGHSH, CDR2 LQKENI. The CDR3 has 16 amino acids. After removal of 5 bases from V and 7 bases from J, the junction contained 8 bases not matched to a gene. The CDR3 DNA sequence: TGTGCCAGCTCATTCCGGACTAGCGGGAGTGAGAATGAGCAGTTCTTC. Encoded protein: CASSFRTSGSENEQFF.

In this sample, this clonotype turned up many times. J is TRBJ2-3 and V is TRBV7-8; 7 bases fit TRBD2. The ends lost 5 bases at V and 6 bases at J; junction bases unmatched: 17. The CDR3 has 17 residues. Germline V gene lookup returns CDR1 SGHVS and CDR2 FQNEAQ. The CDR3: CASSHRVIGTTLDTQYF. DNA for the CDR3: TGTGCCAGCAGCCATCGAGTAATCGGGACTACATTGGATACGCAGTATTTT.

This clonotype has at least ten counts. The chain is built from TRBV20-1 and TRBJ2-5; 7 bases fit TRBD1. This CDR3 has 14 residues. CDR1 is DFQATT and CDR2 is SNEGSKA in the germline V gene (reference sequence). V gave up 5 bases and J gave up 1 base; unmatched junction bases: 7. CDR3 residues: CSAPQRQGQETQYF. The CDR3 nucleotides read TGCAGTGCTCCTCAACGACAGGGCCAAGAGACCCAGTACTTC.

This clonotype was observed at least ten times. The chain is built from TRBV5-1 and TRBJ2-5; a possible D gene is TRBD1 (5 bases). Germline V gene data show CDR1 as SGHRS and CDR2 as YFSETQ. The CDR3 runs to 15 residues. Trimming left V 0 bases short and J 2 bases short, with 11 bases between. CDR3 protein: CASSLARQRQETQYF. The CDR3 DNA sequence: TGCGCCAGCAGCTTGGCCAGACAGAGACAAGAGACCCAGTACTTC.

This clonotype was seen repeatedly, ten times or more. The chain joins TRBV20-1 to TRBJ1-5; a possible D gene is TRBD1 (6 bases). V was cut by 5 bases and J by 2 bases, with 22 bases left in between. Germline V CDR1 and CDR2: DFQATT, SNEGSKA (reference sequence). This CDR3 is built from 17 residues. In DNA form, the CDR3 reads TGCAGTGCTCCTCCCCCAACGGGGGGGCCGGGCAATCAGCCCCAGCATTTT. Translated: CSAPPPTGGPGNQPQHF.

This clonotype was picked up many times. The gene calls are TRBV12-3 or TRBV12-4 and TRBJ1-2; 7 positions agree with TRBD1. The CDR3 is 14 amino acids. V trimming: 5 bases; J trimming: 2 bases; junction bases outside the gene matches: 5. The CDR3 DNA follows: TGTGCCAGCAGTCCACAGGGACAGAACTATGGCTACACCTTC. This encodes CASSPQGQNYGYTF.

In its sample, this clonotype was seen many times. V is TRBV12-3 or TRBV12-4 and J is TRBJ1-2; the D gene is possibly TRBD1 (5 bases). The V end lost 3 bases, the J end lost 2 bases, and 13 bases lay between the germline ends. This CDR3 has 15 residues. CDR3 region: CASSFRRGSNYGYTF. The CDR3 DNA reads TGTGCCAGCAGTTTCAGGAGGGGTTCGAACTATGGCTACACCTTC.

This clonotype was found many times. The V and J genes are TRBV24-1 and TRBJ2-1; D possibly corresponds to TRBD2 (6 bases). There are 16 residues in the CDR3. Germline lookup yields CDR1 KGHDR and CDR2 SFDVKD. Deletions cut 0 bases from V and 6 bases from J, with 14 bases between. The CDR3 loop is CATSDLQRAAANEQFF. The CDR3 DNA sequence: TGTGCCACCAGTGATTTGCAGCGGGCCGCAGCCAATGAGCAGTTCTTC.

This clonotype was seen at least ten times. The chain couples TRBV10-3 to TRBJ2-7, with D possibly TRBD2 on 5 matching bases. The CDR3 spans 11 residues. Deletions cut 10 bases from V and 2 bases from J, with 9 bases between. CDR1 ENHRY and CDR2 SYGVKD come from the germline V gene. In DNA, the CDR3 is TGTGCCAAAAGGAGGACCTACGAGCAGTACTTC. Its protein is CAKRRTYEQYF.

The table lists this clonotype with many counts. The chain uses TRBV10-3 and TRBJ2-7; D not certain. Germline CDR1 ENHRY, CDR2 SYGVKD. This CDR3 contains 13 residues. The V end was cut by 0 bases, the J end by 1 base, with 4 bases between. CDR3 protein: CAISESWSYEQYF. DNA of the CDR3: TGTGCCATCAGTGAGTCGTGGTCCTACGAGCAGTACTTC.

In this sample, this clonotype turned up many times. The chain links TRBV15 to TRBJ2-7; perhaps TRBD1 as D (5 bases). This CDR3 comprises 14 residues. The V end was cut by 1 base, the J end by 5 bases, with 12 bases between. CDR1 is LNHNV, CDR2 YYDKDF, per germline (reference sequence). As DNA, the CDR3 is TGTGCCACCAGCAGAGTGGCAGGGTACAACGAGCAGTACTTC. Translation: CATSRVAGYNEQYF.

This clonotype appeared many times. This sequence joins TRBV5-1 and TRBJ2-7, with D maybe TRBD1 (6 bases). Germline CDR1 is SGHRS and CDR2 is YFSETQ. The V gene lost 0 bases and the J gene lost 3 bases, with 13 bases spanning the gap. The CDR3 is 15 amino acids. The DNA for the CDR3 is TGCGCCAGCAGCTTGGCCAGCACAGGGCACTACGAGCAGTACTTC. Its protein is CASSLASTGHYEQYF.

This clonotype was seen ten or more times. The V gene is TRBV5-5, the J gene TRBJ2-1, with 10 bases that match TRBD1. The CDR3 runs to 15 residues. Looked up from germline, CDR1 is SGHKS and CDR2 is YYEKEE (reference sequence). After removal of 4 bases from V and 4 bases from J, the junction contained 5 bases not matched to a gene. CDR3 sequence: CASSDGTGVYNEQFF. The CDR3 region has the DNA TGTGCCAGCAGCGACGGGACAGGGGTTTACAATGAGCAGTTCTTC. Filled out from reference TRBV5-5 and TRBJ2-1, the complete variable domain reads DAGVTQSPTHLIKTRGQQVTLRCSPISGHKSVSWYQQVLGQGPQFIFQYYEKEERGRGNFPDRFSARQFPNYSSELNVNALLLGDSALYLCASSDGTGVYNEQFFGPGTRLTVL.

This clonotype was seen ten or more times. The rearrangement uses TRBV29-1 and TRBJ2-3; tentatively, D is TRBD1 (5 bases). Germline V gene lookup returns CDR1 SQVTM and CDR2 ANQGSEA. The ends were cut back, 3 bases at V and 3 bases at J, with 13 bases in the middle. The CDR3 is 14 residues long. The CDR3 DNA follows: TGCAGCGTTGAGTTACCAGGGTTTACAGATACGCAGTATTTT. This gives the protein CSVELPGFTDTQYF.

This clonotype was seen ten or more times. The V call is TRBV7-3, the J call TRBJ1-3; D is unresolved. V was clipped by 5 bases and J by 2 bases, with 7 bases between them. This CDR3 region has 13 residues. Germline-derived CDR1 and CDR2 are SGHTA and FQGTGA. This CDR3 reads CASSPDPGNTIYF. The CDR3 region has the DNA TGTGCCAGCAGCCCCGACCCTGGAAACACCATATATTTT.

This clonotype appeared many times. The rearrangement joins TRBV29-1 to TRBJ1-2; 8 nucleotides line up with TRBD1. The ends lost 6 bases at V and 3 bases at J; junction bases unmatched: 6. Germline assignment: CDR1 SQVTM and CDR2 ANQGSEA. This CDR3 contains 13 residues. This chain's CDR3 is CSVVQGVYYGYTF. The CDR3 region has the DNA TGCAGCGTGGTACAGGGGGTCTACTATGGCTACACCTTC.

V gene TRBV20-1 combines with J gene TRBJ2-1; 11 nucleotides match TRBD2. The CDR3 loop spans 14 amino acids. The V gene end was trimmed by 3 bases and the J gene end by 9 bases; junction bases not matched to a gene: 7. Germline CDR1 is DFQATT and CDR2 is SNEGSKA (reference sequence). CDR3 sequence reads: CSARISGGAGEQFF. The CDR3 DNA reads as TGCAGTGCTAGGATTAGCGGGGGGGCCGGTGAGCAGTTCTTC.

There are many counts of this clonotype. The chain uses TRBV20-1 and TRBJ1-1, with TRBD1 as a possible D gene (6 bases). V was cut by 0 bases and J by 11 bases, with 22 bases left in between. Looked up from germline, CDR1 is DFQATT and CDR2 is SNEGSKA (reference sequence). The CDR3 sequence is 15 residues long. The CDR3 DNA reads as TGCAGTGCTAGAGAGGGGACACCAGTTGGGGGAGGGGCTTTCTTT. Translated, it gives CSAREGTPVGGGAFF.

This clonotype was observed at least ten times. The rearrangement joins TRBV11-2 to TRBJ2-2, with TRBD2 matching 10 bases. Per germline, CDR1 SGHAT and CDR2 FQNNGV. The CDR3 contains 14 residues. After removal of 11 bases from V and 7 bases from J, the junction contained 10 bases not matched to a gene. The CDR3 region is CAFFGAGGVGELFF. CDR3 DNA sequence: TGTGCCTTTTTCGGAGCGGGAGGGGTCGGGGAGCTGTTTTTT.

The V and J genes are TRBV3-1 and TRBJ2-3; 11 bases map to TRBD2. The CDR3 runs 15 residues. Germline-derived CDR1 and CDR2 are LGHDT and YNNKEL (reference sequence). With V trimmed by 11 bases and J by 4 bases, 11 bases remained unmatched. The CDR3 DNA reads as TGTGCCTCCACGCCTCTAGCGGGGGGACCAGATACGCAGTATTTT. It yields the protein CASTPLAGGPDTQYF.

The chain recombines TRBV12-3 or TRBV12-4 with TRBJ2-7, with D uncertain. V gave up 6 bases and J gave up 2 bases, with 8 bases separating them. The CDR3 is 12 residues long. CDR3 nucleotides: TGTGCCAGCAGAATAGGGACCTACGAGCAGTACTTC. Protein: CASRIGTYEQYF.

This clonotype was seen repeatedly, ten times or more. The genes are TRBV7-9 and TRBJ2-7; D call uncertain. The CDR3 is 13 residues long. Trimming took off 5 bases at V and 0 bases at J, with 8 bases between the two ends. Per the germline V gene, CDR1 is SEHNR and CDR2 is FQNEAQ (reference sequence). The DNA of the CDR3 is TGTGCCAGCAGCCCGACACCCTCCTACGAGCAGTACTTC. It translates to CASSPTPSYEQYF.

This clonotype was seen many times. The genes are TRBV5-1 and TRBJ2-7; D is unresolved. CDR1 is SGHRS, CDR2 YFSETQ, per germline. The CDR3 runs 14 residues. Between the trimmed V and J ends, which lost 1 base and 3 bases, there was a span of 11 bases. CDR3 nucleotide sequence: TGCGCCAGCAGCTTGAGCGCAGCGTTCTACGAGCAGTACTTC. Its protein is CASSLSAAFYEQYF.